This T cell receptor (beta chain) comes out of a study of blood T cell repertoires in COVID-19. Turning to the study itself: Samples representing acute and convalescent COVID-19 were sourced from the United States, Italy and Spain. Nucleic acid was either cDNA or gDNA, and it came from T cells, B-cell-depleted T cells, or PBMCs.

Clones were sequenced by immunoSEQ multiplex PCR, and TCRdb holds only the in-frame ones, with some missing. The table shows 200,000 to 250,000 clones, with around nine tenths occurring only once. This CDR3 region has 14 residues. The V and J ends lost 5 bases and 4 bases respectively, with 15 bases between them. The V gene's germline CDR1 is MDHEN and CDR2 SYDVKM. The specimen was peripheral blood. The chain joins TRBV28 to TRBJ2-7, with D maybe TRBD1 (5 bases). The clonotype was recovered from a woman aged 55-70 years who had recovered from COVID-19. The CDR3 is CASSLQGMGYEQYF. The CDR3 DNA reads TGTGCCAGCAGTCTCCAGGGTATGGGATACGAGCAGTACTTC.